Shown below are 4 T cell receptor beta chains from a single sample sequenced in a study of blood T cells in healthy people across ages. Primed by a sample-barcoded 5' primer and a J-beta primer mix, a second PCR proceeded for 7 to 11 cycles. TCRdb processed the 5' RACE reads anew with MiXCR; each CDR3 protein has one entry. Altogether approximately 850,000 distinct CDR3 sequences are present, over 45% being singletons, with the ten largest covering about 20%. Sequencing was done on a sample of blood. The receptor source for this set is a man aged 25-40 years in good health.

The rearrangement joins TRBV6-2 or TRBV6-3 to TRBJ2-3; 8 bases map to TRBD2. Trimming at V came to 8 bases and at J to 4 bases, leaving 11 bases not matched to a gene. Germline V CDR1 and CDR2: MNHEY, SVGEGT. The CDR3 is 15 amino acids. The CDR3 loop is CASLSPGLGADTQYF. The CDR3 DNA follows: TGTGCCAGCCTTTCCCCGGGACTAGGCGCAGATACGCAGTATTTT.

V is TRBV30 and J is TRBJ1-2; D is perhaps TRBD1 (6 bases). Germline V gene data show CDR1 as GTSNPN and CDR2 as SVGIG (reference sequence). The CDR3 totals 13 residues. V was cut by 5 bases and J by 3 bases, with 13 bases left in between. CDR3 sequence (DNA): TGTGCCTGGGTCGAGTCAGGGGACTATGGCTACACCTTC. Its protein is CAWVESGDYGYTF.

CDR3 DNA: TGTGCCATCAGTGAAGTTGTAAACACTGAAGCTTTCTTT. It codes for CAISEVVNTEAFF. This sequence joins TRBV10-3 and TRBJ1-1; D gene ambiguous. V was clipped by 3 bases and J by 2 bases, with 7 bases between them. Germline V gives CDR1 ENHRY, CDR2 SYGVKD. The CDR3 spans 13 residues.

The rearrangement links TRBV20-1 to TRBJ2-7; D might be TRBD1 or TRBD2, each matching 5 bases. Germline CDR1 reads DFQATT; CDR2 reads SNEGSKA (reference sequence). V lost 0 bases to trimming and J lost 1 base, with 10 bases between them. CDR3 size: 14 residues. CDR3 in amino acids: CSARELGESYEQYF. The CDR3, as DNA: TGCAGTGCTAGAGAATTAGGGGAGTCCTACGAGCAGTACTTC.